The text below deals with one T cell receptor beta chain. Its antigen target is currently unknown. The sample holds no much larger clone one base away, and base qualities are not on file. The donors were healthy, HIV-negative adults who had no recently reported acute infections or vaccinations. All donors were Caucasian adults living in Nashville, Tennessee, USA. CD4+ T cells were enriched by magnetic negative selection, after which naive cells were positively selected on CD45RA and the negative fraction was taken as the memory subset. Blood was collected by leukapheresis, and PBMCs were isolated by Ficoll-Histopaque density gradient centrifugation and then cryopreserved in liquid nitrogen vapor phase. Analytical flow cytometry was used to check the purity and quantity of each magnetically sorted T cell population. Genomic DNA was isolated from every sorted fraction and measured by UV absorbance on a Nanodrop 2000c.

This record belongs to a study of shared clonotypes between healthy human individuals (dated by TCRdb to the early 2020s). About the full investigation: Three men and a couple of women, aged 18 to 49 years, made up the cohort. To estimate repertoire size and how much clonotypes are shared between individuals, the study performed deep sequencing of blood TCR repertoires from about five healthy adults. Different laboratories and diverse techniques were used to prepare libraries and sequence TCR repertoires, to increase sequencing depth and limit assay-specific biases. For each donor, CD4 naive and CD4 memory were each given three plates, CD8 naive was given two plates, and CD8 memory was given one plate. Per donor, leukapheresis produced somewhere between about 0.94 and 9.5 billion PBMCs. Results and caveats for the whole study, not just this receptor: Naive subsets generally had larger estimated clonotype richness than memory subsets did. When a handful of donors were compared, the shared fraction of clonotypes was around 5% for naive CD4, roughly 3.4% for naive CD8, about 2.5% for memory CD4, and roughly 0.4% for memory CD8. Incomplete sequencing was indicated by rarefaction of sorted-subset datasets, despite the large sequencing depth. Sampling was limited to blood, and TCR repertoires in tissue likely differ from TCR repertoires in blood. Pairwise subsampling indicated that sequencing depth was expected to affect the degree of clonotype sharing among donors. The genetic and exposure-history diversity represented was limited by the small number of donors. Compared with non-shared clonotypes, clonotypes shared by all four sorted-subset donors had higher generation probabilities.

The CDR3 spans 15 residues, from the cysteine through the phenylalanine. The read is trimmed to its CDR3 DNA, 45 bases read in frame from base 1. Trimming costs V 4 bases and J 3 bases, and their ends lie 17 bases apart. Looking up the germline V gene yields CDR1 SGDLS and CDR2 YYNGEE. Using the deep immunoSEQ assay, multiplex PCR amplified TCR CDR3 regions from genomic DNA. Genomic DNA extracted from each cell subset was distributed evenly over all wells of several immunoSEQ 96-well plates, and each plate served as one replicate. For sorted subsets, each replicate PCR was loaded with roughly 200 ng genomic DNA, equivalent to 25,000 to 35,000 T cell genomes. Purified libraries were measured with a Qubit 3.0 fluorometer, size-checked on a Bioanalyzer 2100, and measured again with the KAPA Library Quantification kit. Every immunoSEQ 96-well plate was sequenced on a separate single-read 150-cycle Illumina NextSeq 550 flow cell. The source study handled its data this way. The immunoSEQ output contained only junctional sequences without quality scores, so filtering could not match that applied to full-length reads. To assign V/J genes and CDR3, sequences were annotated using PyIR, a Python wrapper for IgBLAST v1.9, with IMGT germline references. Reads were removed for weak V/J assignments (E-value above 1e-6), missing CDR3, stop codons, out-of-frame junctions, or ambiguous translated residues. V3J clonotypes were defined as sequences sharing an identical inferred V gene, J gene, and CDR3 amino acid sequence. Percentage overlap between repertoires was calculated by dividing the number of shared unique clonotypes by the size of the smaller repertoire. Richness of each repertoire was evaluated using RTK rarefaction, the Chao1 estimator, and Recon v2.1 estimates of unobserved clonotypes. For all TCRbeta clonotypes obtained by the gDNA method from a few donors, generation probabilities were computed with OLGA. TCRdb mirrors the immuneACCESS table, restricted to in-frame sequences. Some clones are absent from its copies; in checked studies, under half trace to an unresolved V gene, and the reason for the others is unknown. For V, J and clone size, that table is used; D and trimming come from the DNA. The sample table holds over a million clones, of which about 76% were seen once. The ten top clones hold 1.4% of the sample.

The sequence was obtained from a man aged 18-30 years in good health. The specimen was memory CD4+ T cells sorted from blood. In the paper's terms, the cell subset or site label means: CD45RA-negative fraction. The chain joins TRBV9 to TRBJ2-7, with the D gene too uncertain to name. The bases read TGTGCCAGCAGCCTCGCCCTTGGGGATATCTACGAGCAGTACTTC. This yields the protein CASSLALGDIYEQYF.